This T cell receptor beta chain was obtained from a study of shared clonotypes between healthy human individuals. Findings and caveats of the study: On the whole, naive subsets had larger estimated richness than memory subsets had. Around 4.7% of naive CD4 clonotypes were shared across a handful of donors.

The V gene lost 9 bases and the J gene lost 3 bases, with 11 bases spanning the gap. This CDR3 contains 12 residues. CDR1 and CDR2 (germline): SNHLY, FYNNEI. For each subset, genomic DNA was distributed in equal portions over several immunoSEQ plates. The protocol was immunoSEQ multiplex PCR, while the TCRdb copy is restricted to in-frame clones and leaves out a portion. The table has around 2,100,000 clones, over 85% seen once; the top ten hold approximately 1.2%. It was CD45RO-negative cells, positively selected for CCR7, that made up naive CD8 cells, with terminally differentiated effector memory CD45RA+ cells excluded. Of note for this clone: The antigen is undetermined.

This TCR came from a man younger than 30 in good health. The specimen sequenced was naive CD8+ T cells sorted from blood. The rearrangement joins TRBV2 to TRBJ2-5; the D call may be TRBD1 or TRBD2 (7 bases each). CDR3 region: CASAGGEETQYF. The CDR3 nucleotides read TGTGCCAGTGCAGGGGGGGAAGAGACCCAGTACTTC.